The entry that follows covers one TCR beta chain sequence. Its antigen is as yet unknown. The PCR had 60 Vbeta and 13 Jbeta primers. Sequenced by immunoSEQ multiplex PCR; TCRdb stores in-frame clones only, minus some. The table shows more than 150,000 clones, with about three quarters occurring only once. CDR3 length equals 14 residues. The germline V gene has CDR1 GTSNPN and CDR2 SVGIG (reference sequence). The trim removed 7 bases at V and 5 bases at J, leaving 9 bases unmatched. This sample is part of a study of cytomegalovirus exposure and HLA in healthy donors. Study-level results: Some segments of the V type, notably TRBV6-2 and TRBV6-3, were excluded as indistinguishable.

Sequencing input: PBMCs. The gene calls are TRBV30 and TRBJ2-7; 12 bases are shared with TRBD1. The source is a woman between 40 and 50 years old in good health and CMV-seropositive. The CDR3 DNA reads TGTGCCTCGACCCCCGGGACAGGGGGCCACGAGCAGTACTTC. Amino acid sequence: CASTPGTGGHEQYF. Supplemented by reference TRBV30 and TRBJ2-7, the full variable domain reads SQTIHQWPATLVQPVGSPLSLECTVEGTSNPNLYWYRQAAGRGLQLLFYSVGIGQISSEVPQNLSASRPQDRQFILSSKKLLLSDSGFYLCASTPGTGGHEQYFGPGTRLTVT.